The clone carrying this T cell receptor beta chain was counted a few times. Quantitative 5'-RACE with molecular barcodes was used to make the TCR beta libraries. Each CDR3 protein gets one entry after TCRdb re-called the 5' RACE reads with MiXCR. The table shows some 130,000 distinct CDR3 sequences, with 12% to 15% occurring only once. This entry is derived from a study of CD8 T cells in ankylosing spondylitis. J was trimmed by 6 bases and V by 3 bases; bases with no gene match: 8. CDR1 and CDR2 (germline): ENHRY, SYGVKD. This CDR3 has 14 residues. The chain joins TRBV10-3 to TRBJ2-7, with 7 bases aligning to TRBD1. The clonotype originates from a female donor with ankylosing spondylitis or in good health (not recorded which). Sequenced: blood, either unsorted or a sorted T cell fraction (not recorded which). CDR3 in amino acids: CAISDDRESSEQYF. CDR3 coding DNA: TGTGCCATCAGTGATGACAGGGAATCTTCCGAGCAGTACTTC.